The 27 T cell receptor beta chains listed next were all sequenced from one sample in a study of T-cell reconstitution after alpha-beta-depleted transplantation in children. The library targeted TCRbeta and was prepared with unique molecular identifiers. Each CDR3 protein gets one entry after TCRdb re-called the PCR reads with MiXCR. This table holds roughly 500,000 distinct CDR3 sequences, roughly an eighth found once. The sequencing used PBMCs from the stem cell graft donor, collected from the stem cell graft. Every receptor here comes from a human donor who donated a stem cell graft to a child with combined immunodeficiency.

V and J are TRBV23-1 and TRBJ2-7; the D is unclear. TRBV23-1 is given ORF status, its function remaining uncertain. V was cut by 0 bases and J by 5 bases, with 5 bases left in between. The CDR3 has 12 residues. In nucleotides, the CDR3 is TGCGCCAGCAGTCAATCTCCCCACGAGCAGTACTTC. It encodes CASSQSPHEQYF.

V gene TRBV20-1 combines with J gene TRBJ2-7; TRBD1 matches 11 bases. Germline V gene data show CDR1 as DFQATT and CDR2 as SNEGSKA (reference sequence). V lost 5 bases to trimming and J lost 1 base; unmatched junction nucleotides: 16. The CDR3 loop spans 18 amino acids. Written as DNA, the CDR3 is TGCAGTGCTGCCCGGGACAGGGGGGGGTGGGGTTTTTCCTACGAGCAGTACTTC. Protein product: CSAARDRGGWGFSYEQYF.

This clonotype has at least ten counts. The chain has TRBV29-1 and TRBJ2-1; D unresolved. The CDR3 covers 14 residues. Trimming stripped 0 bases from V and 8 bases from J, with 14 bases between. Germline values: CDR1 SQVTM, CDR2 ANQGSEA. The CDR3 region has the DNA TGCAGCGTTGAAGATATCGTTGTCCGAGATGAGCAGTTCTTC. Translating gives CSVEDIVVRDEQFF.

This clonotype was observed a handful of times. The chain uses TRBV6-2 or TRBV6-3 and TRBJ2-5; D is perhaps TRBD2 (6 bases). The CDR3 totals 15 residues. V lost 2 bases and J 5 bases, leaving 15 bases between the germline ends. The germline V gene encodes CDR1 MNHEY and CDR2 SVGEGT. DNA for the CDR3: TGTGCCAGCAGTTACGCACAACTAGCACGGGAGACCCAGTACTTC. Protein product: CASSYAQLARETQYF.

This sequence joins TRBV7-2 and TRBJ1-3; D possibly corresponds to TRBD1 (5 bases). The germline CDR1 and CDR2 sequences are SGHTA and FQGNSA. Trimming stripped 3 bases from V and 4 bases from J, with 10 bases between. The CDR3 runs to 14 residues. Here the CDR3 DNA reads TGTGCCAGCAGCTTGGGGGGGTACGGAAACACCATATATTTT. It is translated as CASSLGGYGNTIYF.

This clonotype was seen a handful of times. The chain employs TRBV11-2 and TRBJ2-7, with 7 bases that match TRBD1. Germline V CDR1 and CDR2: SGHAT, FQNNGV. With V trimmed by 2 bases and J by 3 bases, 7 bases remained unmatched. This CDR3 is 15 amino acids long. CDR3 sequence (DNA): TGTGCCAGCAGCTTACCGGGACAGCACCTCTACGAGCAGTACTTC. This sequence encodes CASSLPGQHLYEQYF. Variable domain in full (rest from reference TRBV11-2 and TRBJ2-7): EAGVAQSPRYKIIEKRQSVAFWCNPISGHATLYWYQQILGQGPKLLIQFQNNGVVDDSQLPKDRFSAERLKGVDSTLKIQPAKLEDSAVYLCASSLPGQHLYEQYFGPGTRLTVT.

This clonotype was seen only a few times. This chain connects TRBV7-8 to TRBJ2-7; 9 bases align to TRBD1. CDR3 length: 15 residues. CDR1 SGHVS and CDR2 FQNEAQ come from the germline V gene. V lost 2 bases to trimming and J lost 4 bases; unmatched junction nucleotides: 6. The chain's CDR3 is CASSLPEGQGYEQYF. As DNA, the CDR3 is TGTGCCAGCAGCTTACCCGAGGGACAGGGATACGAGCAGTACTTC.

CDR3 region: CASSFAQGASGNTIYF. CDR3 coding DNA: TGTGCCAGCAGCTTTGCGCAGGGGGCATCGGGAAACACCATATATTTT. The V and J genes are TRBV5-5 and TRBJ1-3; TRBD1 matches 8 bases. V shed 2 bases and J 4 bases; nucleotides not matched to a gene: 8. The CDR3 sequence is 16 residues long. Germline V gene sequence: CDR1 SGHKS, CDR2 YYEKEE (reference sequence).

This clonotype was found a few times. The CDR3 sequence is CASSRNPNTEAFF. In DNA, the CDR3 is TGTGCCAGCAGTCGTAACCCGAACACTGAAGCTTTCTTT. J is TRBJ1-1 and V is TRBV6-1; D is ambiguous. The germline V gene encodes CDR1 MNHNS and CDR2 SASEGT. The CDR3 has 13 amino acids. V was shortened by 5 bases and J by 1 base, with 8 bases between the two germline ends.

This clonotype was seen a handful of times. J is TRBJ2-1 and V is TRBV6-1; TRBD1 aligns across 7 bases. The germline gives CDR1 MNHNS, CDR2 SASEGT. This CDR3 is 13 amino acids long. Unmatched junction bases numbered 4, after V lost 6 bases and J lost 5 bases. CDR3 bases: TGTGCCAGCAGACGGGGACAGAACAATGAGCAGTTCTTC. Encoded protein: CASRRGQNNEQFF.

This clonotype was seen a few times. The gene calls are TRBV6-5 and TRBJ1-6; no reliable D call. The V gene's germline CDR1 is MNHEY and CDR2 SVGAGI. This CDR3 region has 15 residues. With 4 bases removed from V and 9 bases from J, the gap between germline ends came to 16 bases. This CDR3 reads CASSFGQTDGSPLHF. The CDR3 nucleotides are TGTGCCAGCAGTTTCGGCCAAACAGACGGTTCACCCCTCCACTTT.

This clonotype was picked up a small number of times. V and J are TRBV2 and TRBJ2-1; D possibly corresponds to TRBD2 (6 bases). The CDR3 sequence is 14 residues long. Trimming removed 4 bases from V and 16 bases from J, with 23 bases in between. Germline-derived CDR1 and CDR2 are SNHLY and FYNNEI. The CDR3 DNA is TGTGCCAGCAGTGTCGGGTTTCAGACAGCGGGTTACTTCTTC. Its protein is CASSVGFQTAGYFF.

This clonotype was observed a single time. The rearrangement joins TRBV7-6 to TRBJ2-1, with D perhaps TRBD1 (7 bases). Germline V CDR1 and CDR2: SGHVS, FNYEAQ. The CDR3 spans 15 residues. The V and J ends lost 5 bases and 1 base respectively, with 12 bases between them. CDR3 DNA sequence: TGTGCCAGCAGCAAGGGGGGACAGTCCTACAATGAGCAGTTCTTC. It yields the protein CASSKGGQSYNEQFF.

On this clonotype: A much larger clone lies a single base off, so this may be a read error. This chain connects TRBV5-1 to TRBJ2-7, with a tentative D call TRBD1 (6 bases). CDR1 SGHRS and CDR2 YFSETQ come from the germline V gene. The V and J ends lost 4 bases and 7 bases respectively, with 12 bases between them. CDR3 size: 12 residues. CDR3 DNA sequence: TGCGCCAGCAGCGGACAGTGGGCTGAGCAGTACTTC. It codes for CASSGQWAEQYF. Full variable domain (missing parts from reference TRBV5-1 and TRBJ2-7): KAGVTQTPRYLIKTRGQQVTLSCSPISGHRSVSWYQQTPGQGLQFLFEYFSETQRNKGNFPGRFSGRQFSNSRSEMNVSTLELGDSALYLCASSGQWAEQYFGPGTRLTVT.

The chain has TRBV28 and TRBJ1-5; D is possibly TRBD1 (5 bases). Trimming stripped 6 bases from V and 0 bases from J, with 18 bases between. Germline CDR1 and CDR2: MDHEN and SYDVKM. This CDR3 is 17 amino acids long. The CDR3 DNA reads as TGTGCCAGCAGCCGCGGATGGGGGATAGATAGCAATCAGCCCCAGCATTTT. Its protein product is CASSRGWGIDSNQPQHF. Combining the CDR3 with reference TRBV28 and TRBJ1-5 gives the whole variable domain DVKVTQSSRYLVKRTGEKVFLECVQDMDHENMFWYRQDPGLGLRLIYFSYDVKMKEKGDIPEGYSVSREKKERFSLILESASTNQTSMYLCASSRGWGIDSNQPQHFGDGTRLSIL.

The chain employs TRBV24-1 and TRBJ2-1; 10 bases align to TRBD2. V shed 3 bases, J shed 3 bases, and the junction held 1 base outside the gene matches. This CDR3 comprises 15 residues. Germline values: CDR1 KGHDR, CDR2 SFDVKD. This CDR3 reads CATSDPSGGYNEQFF. For the CDR3, the DNA is TGTGCCACCAGTGATCCTAGCGGGGGCTACAATGAGCAGTTCTTC.

The sample holds a few counts of this clonotype. This chain connects TRBV20-1 to TRBJ2-3; D is undetermined. With 3 bases removed from V and 5 bases from J, the gap between germline ends came to 15 bases. Germline V gene data show CDR1 as DFQATT and CDR2 as SNEGSKA (reference sequence). The CDR3 runs to 14 residues. This chain's CDR3 is CSASNPTRGDTQYF. The CDR3 DNA is TGCAGTGCTAGTAACCCTACCCGCGGAGATACGCAGTATTTT.

The genes are TRBV25-1 and TRBJ2-3; the match to TRBD2 covers 8 bases. This CDR3 has 17 residues. V gave up 4 bases and J gave up 2 bases; unmatched junction bases: 11. Germline CDR1 reads MGHDK; CDR2 reads SYGVNS. The CDR3 here is CASSVRWSGRLTDTQYF. CDR3 in DNA: TGTGCCAGCAGTGTCCGTTGGAGCGGGAGACTCACAGATACGCAGTATTTT.

There are a few counts of this clonotype. The CDR3 here is CASSLRRVSYTDTQYF. DNA for the CDR3: TGTGCCAGCAGCTTACGGCGCGTTTCTTACACAGATACGCAGTATTTT. This chain links TRBV7-8 with TRBJ2-3; unclear D gene. The germline V gene has CDR1 SGHVS and CDR2 FQNEAQ. The CDR3 is made up of 16 amino acids. V lost 2 bases and J 2 bases, leaving 14 bases between the germline ends.

In this sample, this clonotype turned up a few times. The rearrangement uses TRBV30 and TRBJ2-5, with TRBD1 matching over 12 bases. J was trimmed by 4 bases and V by 1 base; bases with no gene match: 7. The germline gives CDR1 GTSNPN, CDR2 SVGIG (reference sequence). The CDR3 loop spans 16 amino acids. CDR3 amino acids: CAWSDGTGGASETQYF. In DNA, the CDR3 is TGTGCCTGGAGTGATGGGACAGGGGGCGCATCAGAGACCCAGTACTTC. The full variable domain, completed using reference TRBV30 and TRBJ2-5, is SQTIHQWPATLVQPVGSPLSLECTVEGTSNPNLYWYRQAAGRGLQLLFYSVGIGQISSEVPQNLSASRPQDRQFILSSKKLLLSDSGFYLCAWSDGTGGASETQYFGPGTRLLVL.

The chain employs TRBV11-1 and TRBJ2-5, with a weak D call TRBD1 (6 bases). The CDR3 extends over 14 amino acids. Germline V gives CDR1 SGHAT, CDR2 FQDESV (reference sequence). V lost 6 bases and J lost 3, with 14 bases in between. In DNA form, the CDR3 reads TGTGCCAGCAGTCATACAGGGAATGAAGAGACCCAGTACTTC. This gives the protein CASSHTGNEETQYF.

As to this clonotype: An end of the junction differs from the germline gene, which may be a read error. This chain's CDR3 is CATSRTGAQGTQYF. In DNA form, the CDR3 reads TGCGCCACCAGCCGGACAGGGGCTCAGGGTACGCAGTATTTT. This sequence joins TRBV5-1 and TRBJ2-3; 9 bases align to TRBD1. Germline loops: CDR1 SGHRS, CDR2 YFSETQ. The CDR3 runs 14 residues.

J is TRBJ2-7 and V is TRBV7-8; a possible D gene is TRBD1 (5 bases). The CDR3 spans 12 residues. V lost 8 bases and J lost 6, with 14 bases in between. Per the germline V gene, CDR1 is SGHVS and CDR2 is FQNEAQ. The DNA of the CDR3 is TGTGCCAGCGGACGGACACAGAGCGAGCAGTACTTC. Amino acids: CASGRTQSEQYF.

The chain links TRBV29-1 to TRBJ1-1; TRBD1 matches 7 bases. This CDR3 comprises 12 residues. V was clipped by 6 bases and J by 8 bases; unmatched bases: 9. CDR1 and CDR2 (germline): SQVTM, ANQGSEA. CDR3 sequence reads: CSVAQGGWEAFF. Here the CDR3 DNA reads TGCAGCGTAGCGCAAGGGGGCTGGGAAGCTTTCTTT.

The chain is built from TRBV25-1 and TRBJ2-5, with 8 bases that match TRBD1. J gave up 1 base and V 1 base, and 5 bases lay outside the gene matches. The CDR3 has 16 amino acids. Germline loops: CDR1 MGHDK, CDR2 SYGVNS. CDR3 region: CASSEWTGLGQETQYF. For the CDR3, the DNA is TGTGCCAGCAGTGAATGGACAGGGCTTGGCCAAGAGACCCAGTACTTC. Combining the CDR3 with reference TRBV25-1 and TRBJ2-5 gives the whole variable domain EADIYQTPRYLVIGTGKKITLECSQTMGHDKMYWYQQDPGMELHLIHYSYGVNSTEKGDLSSESTVSRIRTEHFPLTLESARPSHTSQYLCASSEWTGLGQETQYFGPGTRLLVL.

The table lists this clonotype with many counts. The chain is built from TRBV18 and TRBJ2-1, with 7 bases that match TRBD1. From germline, CDR1 is KGHSH and CDR2 LQKENI. This CDR3 is 16 amino acids long. Trimming at V came to 4 bases and at J to 0 bases, leaving 6 bases not matched to a gene. The CDR3 spells CASSLTGTASYNEQFF. The CDR3 DNA sequence: TGTGCCAGCTCACTCACCGGGACAGCCTCCTACAATGAGCAGTTCTTC.

This clonotype was counted many times. The rearrangement joins TRBV9 to TRBJ1-6; D remains unclear. This CDR3 region has 13 residues. The V end was cut by 2 bases, the J end by 10 bases, with 10 bases between. Germline lookup yields CDR1 SGDLS and CDR2 YYNGEE. CDR3 region: CASSVVGRSPLHF. DNA of the CDR3: TGTGCCAGCAGCGTGGTGGGTCGGTCACCCCTCCACTTT.